This passage covers 14 T cell receptor beta chains from one sample sequenced in a study of blood T cell repertoires in COVID-19. Method: immunoSEQ multiplex PCR; TCRdb's copy keeps in-frame clones and lacks some. The table includes fewer than 120,000 clones, roughly 79% detected once. The sequencing input was peripheral blood. The source of these receptors is a woman of 80 years or more with active or convalescent COVID-19.

This chain connects TRBV5-4 to TRBJ1-6; no reliable D call. The CDR3 runs 12 residues. V lost 4 bases and J 7 bases, leaving 6 bases between the germline ends. The germline gives CDR1 SGHNT, CDR2 YYREEE (reference sequence). CDR3 DNA: TGTGCCAGCAGCCAGAAGAATTCACCCCTCCACTTT. Translation: CASSQKNSPLHF.

J is TRBJ2-3 and V is TRBV28; D is unresolved. The CDR3 totals 12 residues. The germline gives CDR1 MDHEN, CDR2 SYDVKM. The V end lost 2 bases, the J end lost 7 bases, and 7 bases lay between the germline ends. DNA of the CDR3: TGTGCCAGCAGTTTAAGAGGCTATACGCAGTATTTT. This gives the protein CASSLRGYTQYF.

The V gene is TRBV2, the J gene TRBJ1-5, with TRBD1 matching 7 bases. CDR3 length: 17 residues. V shed 4 bases and J 5 bases; nucleotides not matched to a gene: 14. Germline CDR1 is SNHLY and CDR2 is FYNNEI. CDR3 sequence reads: CASSAIRGTTSDQPQHF. DNA of the CDR3: TGTGCCAGCAGTGCGATCAGGGGGACCACTTCGGATCAGCCCCAGCATTTT.

V usage is TRBV9 and J usage is TRBJ2-5; perhaps TRBD2 as D (5 bases). Germline loops: CDR1 SGDLS, CDR2 YYNGEE. The V and J ends lost 4 bases and 1 base respectively, with 14 bases between them. The CDR3 is made up of 15 amino acids. The CDR3 nucleotides are TGTGCCAGCAGCCCTCGGACTGGATTCCAAGAGACCCAGTACTTC. Amino acids: CASSPRTGFQETQYF.

This clone was observed a handful of times. The chain uses TRBV4-1 and TRBJ2-6; 7 bases align to TRBD1. This CDR3 region has 16 residues. Germline V gene data show CDR1 as MGHRA and CDR2 as YSYEKL. Trimming cost V 1 base and J 2 bases; bases outside gene matches: 2. CDR3 sequence: CASSQATGAGANVLTF. For the CDR3, the DNA is TGCGCCAGCAGCCAAGCCACAGGGGCTGGGGCCAACGTCCTGACTTTC.

The rearrangement links TRBV3-1 (or the pseudogene TRBV3-2) to TRBJ1-1; D gene uncertain. The CDR3 totals 16 residues. Per the germline V gene, CDR1 is LGHDT and CDR2 is YNNKEL (reference sequence). Trimming stripped 4 bases from V and 4 bases from J, with 19 bases between. The CDR3: CASSPRGSGWTTEAFF. The CDR3 DNA is TGTGCCAGCAGCCCCCGCGGGTCGGGGTGGACCACTGAAGCTTTCTTT.

The chain has TRBV6-1 and TRBJ2-3; D uncertain. The length of the CDR3 is 17 residues. Germline V gene lookup returns CDR1 MNHNS and CDR2 SASEGT. The V end lost 2 bases, the J end lost 0 bases, and 15 bases lay between the germline ends. CDR3 in DNA: TGTGCCAGCAGTGAAATGGCCTTTGTTGGTAGCACAGATACGCAGTATTTT. Translated, it gives CASSEMAFVGSTDTQYF.

The chain uses TRBV6-2 or TRBV6-3 and TRBJ2-3; D is unclear. The CDR3 extends over 13 amino acids. CDR1 is MNHEY, CDR2 SVGEGT, per germline. Trimming took off 4 bases at V and 0 bases at J, with 5 bases between the two ends. The CDR3 DNA reads TGTGCCAGCAGTTCTGTGAGCACAGATACGCAGTATTTT. Residues: CASSSVSTDTQYF.

The rearrangement joins TRBV19 to TRBJ2-1; no clear D. This CDR3 is 10 amino acids long. Germline CDR1 LNHDA, CDR2 SQIVND (reference sequence). V dropped 9 bases and J dropped 4 bases, with 4 bases sitting between them. The CDR3 is CASGYNEQFF. As DNA, the CDR3 is TGTGCCAGCGGGTACAATGAGCAGTTCTTC.

The rearrangement links TRBV29-1 to TRBJ1-4, with 8 bases identical to TRBD1. V lost 2 bases and J lost 11; bases outside the gene matches: 13. The CDR3 length is 15 residues. The germline gives CDR1 SQVTM, CDR2 ANQGSEA. The CDR3 region is CSVESGGTGLGKLFF. As DNA, the CDR3 is TGCAGCGTTGAATCAGGGGGGACAGGTCTGGGGAAACTGTTTTTT.

This sequence joins TRBV7-2 and TRBJ2-5; TRBD2 matches 9 bases. V lost 3 bases, J lost 5 bases, and 4 bases stayed unmatched. The CDR3 consists of 14 residues. The germline V gene encodes CDR1 SGHTA and CDR2 FQGNSA. For the CDR3, the DNA is TGTGCCAGCAGCTTGAAAAGCGGGAGGGAGACCCAGTACTTC. Its protein is CASSLKSGRETQYF.

The genes are TRBV9 and TRBJ1-4, with D possibly being TRBD1 (6 bases). The V end lost 2 bases, the J end lost 3 bases, and 14 bases lay between the germline ends. Germline assignment: CDR1 SGDLS and CDR2 YYNGEE. There are 16 residues in the CDR3. The DNA for the CDR3 is TGTGCCAGCAGCGTCAATAGAGAGGGGGCTAATGAAAAACTGTTTTTT. Amino acids: CASSVNREGANEKLFF. Supplemented by reference TRBV9 and TRBJ1-4, the full variable domain reads DSGVTQTPKHLITATGQRVTLRCSPRSGDLSVYWYQQSLDQGLQFLIQYYNGEERAKGNILERFSAQQFPDLHSELNLSSLELGDSALYFCASSVNREGANEKLFFGSGTQLSVL.

The chain has TRBV9 and TRBJ2-3; the D is unclear. Germline CDR1 and CDR2: SGDLS and YYNGEE. V gave up 0 bases and J gave up 6 bases, with 8 bases separating them. The CDR3 extends over 13 amino acids. The CDR3 here is CASSVGERDTQYF. The CDR3 DNA reads as TGTGCCAGCAGCGTAGGTGAGAGGGATACGCAGTATTTT.

The CDR3 DNA reads TGTGCCAGCACCGACAGGGTTAATGAAAAACTGTTTTTT. It is translated as CASTDRVNEKLFF. The chain combines TRBV28 with TRBJ1-4, with 7 positions matching TRBD1. The CDR3 length is 13 residues. V trimming: 7 bases; J trimming: 4 bases; junction bases outside the gene matches: 3. CDR1 and CDR2 (germline): MDHEN, SYDVKM.